Each of the 27 T cell receptor beta chains below was sequenced from the same sample in a study of radiotherapy plus CTLA-4 blockade in lung cancer. Measured with immunoSEQ multiplex PCR; TCRdb has only the in-frame clones, and not every one. The table records roughly 120,000 clones, about 80% of them present only once. The sample was peripheral blood, taken from a patient treated with radiotherapy plus ipilimumab. The receptors derive from a human donor with non-small cell lung cancer that progressed on radiotherapy plus ipilimumab. Some clones in this sample may be carry-over from other donors' samples.

The chain has TRBV4-3 and TRBJ2-7; D not certain. Germline V gene lookup returns CDR1 LGHNA and CDR2 YSLEER. The CDR3 consists of 14 residues. V was cut by 0 bases and J by 2 bases, with 8 bases left in between. The CDR3 region is CASSQDTATYEQYF. In DNA, the CDR3 is TGCGCCAGCAGCCAAGATACGGCCACCTACGAGCAGTACTTC.

The chain recombines TRBV11-2 with TRBJ1-2; 7 bases are a match to TRBD1. J gave up 0 bases and V 5 bases, and 6 bases lay outside the gene matches. This CDR3 contains 15 residues. The V gene's germline CDR1 is SGHAT and CDR2 FQNNGV. The DNA of the CDR3 is TGTGCCAGCAGCCAACCCGGGACAGCTAACTATGGCTACACCTTC. Translation gives CASSQPGTANYGYTF.

This clone turned up a few times. V usage is TRBV4-2 and J usage is TRBJ2-7; TRBD2 is a possible D gene (5 bases). The CDR3 consists of 15 residues. CDR1 LGHNA and CDR2 YNFKEQ come from the germline V gene. Deletions cut 0 bases from V and 4 bases from J, with 13 bases between. CDR3: CASSQEATGFYEQYF. The CDR3 DNA follows: TGTGCCAGCAGCCAAGAGGCCACGGGGTTTTACGAGCAGTACTTC.

CDR3 sequence reads: CASSYSWPGFEQYF. CDR3 nucleotide sequence: TGTGCCAGCAGTTACTCGTGGCCCGGTTTCGAGCAGTACTTC. The chain has TRBV6-5 and TRBJ2-7; D not certain. CDR3 length: 14 residues. The ends were cut back, 0 bases at V and 6 bases at J, with 12 bases in the middle. The germline gives CDR1 MNHEY, CDR2 SVGAGI.

At least ten counts were recorded for this clone. V is TRBV19 and J is TRBJ2-7; D is uncertain. V was pared by 1 base and J by 4 bases, with 8 bases between. Germline CDR1 reads LNHDA; CDR2 reads SQIVND (reference sequence). The CDR3 length is 13 residues. The CDR3 region has the DNA TGTGCCAGTAGTATAGGACGGATATACGAGCAGTACTTC. As protein: CASSIGRIYEQYF. Using reference TRBV19 and TRBJ2-7 for the parts outside the CDR3, the full variable domain is DGGITQSPKYLFRKEGQNVTLSCEQNLNHDAMYWYRQDPGQGLRLIYYSQIVNDFQKGDIAEGYSVSREKKESFPLTVTSAQKNPTAFYLCASSIGRIYEQYFGPGTRLTVT.

This chain uses TRBV28 with TRBJ1-2; D uncertain. Between the trimmed V and J ends, which lost 2 bases and 7 bases, there was a span of 14 bases. From germline, CDR1 is MDHEN and CDR2 SYDVKM. This CDR3 region has 14 residues. CDR3: CASSLTGSGLGYTF. As DNA, the CDR3 is TGTGCCAGCAGTTTAACCGGCAGTGGGCTTGGCTACACCTTC.

CDR3 region: CASSSTGIGTDTQYF. The DNA of the CDR3 is TGTGCCAGCAGCTCGACAGGGATAGGCACAGATACGCAGTATTTT. The genes are TRBV7-6 and TRBJ2-3; 7 bases align to TRBD1. The ends lost 4 bases at V and 1 base at J; junction bases unmatched: 5. Germline loops: CDR1 SGHVS, CDR2 FNYEAQ. The CDR3 contains 15 residues.

V and J are TRBV7-2 and TRBJ1-2; D gene uncertain. Looked up from germline, CDR1 is SGHTA and CDR2 is FQGNSA. This CDR3 has 14 amino acids. V was trimmed by 0 bases and J by 4 bases, leaving 9 bases between them. The DNA of the CDR3 is TGTGCCAGCAGCTTAGCACCTAAAACCTATGGCTACACCTTC. It yields the protein CASSLAPKTYGYTF.

The chain employs TRBV14 and TRBJ1-3; the D is unclear. The V end lost 9 bases, the J end lost 7 bases, and 7 bases lay between the germline ends. The CDR3 loop spans 10 amino acids. Germline loops: CDR1 SGHDN, CDR2 FVKESK. The CDR3 DNA follows: TGTGCCAGAACGTTGAACACCATATATTTT. Translated, it gives CARTLNTIYF.

The chain employs TRBV6-1 and TRBJ2-1, with D perhaps assigned TRBD1 or TRBD2 (6 bases each). V dropped 6 bases and J dropped 9 bases, with 21 bases sitting between them. The CDR3 is 15 amino acids. Germline CDR1 reads MNHNS; CDR2 reads SASEGT. The chain's CDR3 is CASSTGGVQRGEQFF. CDR3 DNA sequence: TGTGCCAGCAGCACCGGGGGCGTTCAACGCGGTGAGCAGTTCTTC.

This rearrangement joins TRBV7-8 to TRBJ2-4, with D uncertain. With 5 bases removed from V and 4 bases from J, the gap between germline ends came to 12 bases. Germline V gives CDR1 SGHVS, CDR2 FQNEAQ. The CDR3 runs 14 residues. The CDR3 loop is CASSILEPKNIQYF. The CDR3 region has the DNA TGTGCCAGCAGCATCCTTGAGCCGAAAAACATTCAGTACTTC.

The genes are TRBV9 and TRBJ1-3, with D perhaps matching TRBD1 (5 bases). V lost 4 bases and J lost 0, with 14 bases in between. Germline V gene lookup returns CDR1 SGDLS and CDR2 YYNGEE. The CDR3 covers 16 residues. This chain's CDR3 is CASSRAGTNSGNTIYF. The CDR3 DNA reads TGTGCCAGCAGCCGGGCAGGGACCAACTCTGGAAACACCATATATTTT.

The V gene is TRBV2, the J gene TRBJ1-1; D uncertain. This CDR3 contains 13 residues. The V end was cut by 6 bases, the J end by 4 bases, with 12 bases between. Germline V gene sequence: CDR1 SNHLY, CDR2 FYNNEI. CDR3 bases: TGTGCCAGCAGGCAAGACGGAGGCACTGAAGCTTTCTTT. This codes for CASRQDGGTEAFF.

This clone was seen once. The V and J genes are TRBV5-4 and TRBJ2-5; 7 bases align to TRBD2. V lost 1 base to trimming and J lost 3 bases; unmatched junction nucleotides: 3. The CDR3 totals 14 residues. CDR1 and CDR2 from the germline V gene are SGHNT and YYREEE (reference sequence). CDR3 region: CASSLRAGEETQYF. For the CDR3, the DNA is TGTGCCAGCAGCTTGAGGGCGGGGGAAGAGACCCAGTACTTC.

This chain links TRBV5-1 with TRBJ2-3; D is uncertain. The CDR3 covers 14 residues. Trimming removed 2 bases at V and 2 bases at J, with 9 bases between. From germline, CDR1 is SGHRS and CDR2 YFSETQ. The CDR3 DNA sequence: TGCGCCAGCAGCTTTCCCCAGACCACAGATACGCAGTATTTT. Its protein product is CASSFPQTTDTQYF.

This sequence joins TRBV7-2 and TRBJ2-3; 8 nucleotides line up with TRBD2. The CDR3 runs 18 residues. V was clipped by 5 bases and J by 3 bases; unmatched bases: 16. Germline CDR1 is SGHTA and CDR2 is FQGNSA. CDR3 nucleotide sequence: TGTGCCAGCAGCCTAAGTGGTCGGGGGGGCGGTTGGACAGATACGCAGTATTTT. Translated: CASSLSGRGGGWTDTQYF.

The chain uses TRBV11-2 and TRBJ2-1, with D tentatively TRBD1 or TRBD2 (6 bases each). Germline CDR1 is SGHAT and CDR2 is FQNNGV. Trimming shortened V by 5 bases and J by 2 bases, and 13 bases separated the two germline ends. The CDR3 loop spans 15 amino acids. The CDR3 nucleotides read TGTGCCAGCAGCCCTCAGGGGAGGACCTACAATGAGCAGTTCTTC. Its protein is CASSPQGRTYNEQFF.

The rearrangement links TRBV4-3 to TRBJ2-1, with 8 bases fitting TRBD1. V trimming: 1 base; J trimming: 3 bases; junction bases outside the gene matches: 5. This CDR3 has 16 residues. The germline CDR1 and CDR2 sequences are LGHNA and YSLEER. The CDR3 is CASSQGQGWDYNEQFF. The CDR3 coding sequence is TGCGCCAGCAGCCAAGGACAGGGGTGGGACTACAATGAGCAGTTCTTC.

The chain has TRBV15 and TRBJ1-5; D is perhaps TRBD1 (6 bases). This CDR3 is 16 amino acids long. V lost 2 bases and J lost 5, with 16 bases in between. Germline CDR1 LNHNV, CDR2 YYDKDF (reference sequence). CDR3 in amino acids: CATSRSTYQGYQPQHF. Here the CDR3 DNA reads TGTGCCACCAGCAGATCCACCTATCAGGGGTATCAGCCCCAGCATTTT.

V usage is TRBV7-3 and J usage is TRBJ2-1, with D tentatively TRBD1 (6 bases). Trimming cost V 3 bases and J 5 bases, with 8 bases left between them. The germline V gene has CDR1 SGHTA and CDR2 FQGTGA. CDR3 length: 13 amino acids. CDR3 sequence: CASSFRTDNEQFF. The CDR3 DNA reads TGTGCCAGCAGCTTTCGGACAGACAATGAGCAGTTCTTC.

V gene TRBV18 combines with J gene TRBJ1-2; D is ambiguous. This CDR3 is built from 13 residues. Germline CDR1 is KGHSH and CDR2 is LQKENI. The V end was cut by 3 bases, the J end by 4 bases, with 9 bases between. Here the CDR3 reads CASSPPAGYGYTF. The CDR3 coding sequence is TGTGCCAGCTCACCGCCGGCCGGCTATGGCTACACCTTC.

The rearrangement links TRBV5-4 to TRBJ2-7, with D possibly TRBD2 on 5 matching bases. Germline CDR1 is SGHNT and CDR2 is YYREEE (reference sequence). The germline V and J ends were trimmed by 4 bases and 0 bases, with 11 bases remaining between them. CDR3 length equals 14 residues. The CDR3 DNA follows: TGTGCCAGCAGCCGCCAAGGGAGCTCCTACGAGCAGTACTTC. It yields the protein CASSRQGSSYEQYF.

This clone was seen more than once but under ten times. The chain has TRBV19 and TRBJ1-4; a weak D match, TRBD1 (5 bases). Germline V gene data show CDR1 as LNHDA and CDR2 as SQIVND (reference sequence). The CDR3 contains 15 residues. V was shortened by 3 bases and J by 6 bases, with 14 bases between the two germline ends. The CDR3 DNA reads TGTGCCAGTAGTATTTTTACAGGTGGGGATGAAAAACTGTTTTTT. Residues: CASSIFTGGDEKLFF.

The V gene is TRBV7-9, the J gene TRBJ1-6; D is ambiguous. The CDR3 consists of 16 residues. V lost 2 bases, J lost 4 bases, and 12 bases lay in between. The germline CDR1 and CDR2 sequences are SEHNR and FQNEAQ (reference sequence). The CDR3 sequence: CASSLSPSRYNSPLHF. CDR3 bases: TGTGCCAGCAGCTTATCTCCGTCACGATATAATTCACCCCTCCACTTT.

The rearrangement links TRBV25-1 to TRBJ1-1; TRBD1 is a possible D gene (5 bases). Germline V CDR1 and CDR2: MGHDK, SYGVNS. CDR3 length: 15 residues. Trimming cost V 5 bases and J 3 bases, with 16 bases left between them. CDR3 sequence (DNA): TGTGCCAGCAGTAATACAGGCCCCCAAGACACTGAAGCTTTCTTT. It translates to CASSNTGPQDTEAFF.

The rearrangement joins TRBV2 to TRBJ2-3, with 10 bases lining up with TRBD1. Germline CDR1 reads SNHLY; CDR2 reads FYNNEI. J gave up 0 bases and V 4 bases, and 7 bases lay outside the gene matches. The CDR3 covers 17 residues. CDR3 DNA: TGTGCCAGCAGTGCTTATCTGGGACAGGGGAGCACAGATACGCAGTATTTT. The encoded protein is CASSAYLGQGSTDTQYF.

The rearrangement links TRBV6-5 to TRBJ2-3; TRBD2 matches at 9 bases. CDR3 length: 15 amino acids. Per the germline V gene, CDR1 is MNHEY and CDR2 is SVGAGI. The V and J ends lost 6 bases and 7 bases, in that order; junction bases with no gene match: 11. The CDR3 loop reads CASSVTSGFLNTQYF. CDR3 bases: TGTGCCAGCAGCGTGACTAGCGGATTCCTTAATACGCAGTATTTT.